Listed below are T cell receptor beta chains from one sample, sequenced in a study of regulatory T cells in long-lasting Graves disease. TCRdb re-called the multiplex PCR reads through MiXCR, storing one row per CDR3 protein. The table has around 500,000 distinct CDR3 sequences, 20% seen once. The sample consisted of peripheral blood mononuclear cells (PBMCs), taken when the disease was refractory, from a patient treated with antithyroid drugs. These receptors originate from a female donor with Graves disease. Each CDR3 is given with its conserved first and last residue. D genes are given only for firm matches. The size field is filled for only some rows; it gives once, few, many or a size class.

TRBV28,13,TRBD1,many,TRBJ1-2,TGTGCCAGCAGATCAGGGGGAAACTATGGCTACACCTTC,CASRSGGNYGYTF
TRBV20-1,17,NA,many,TRBJ2-5,TGCAGTGCTAGAGCCCGCCGCCGTACGGGCGTCGGTGAGACCCAGTACTTC,CSARARRRTGVGETQYF
TRBV20-1,14,NA,few,TRBJ1-2,TGCAGTGCTCCATACGTTAACCCTAACTATGGCTACACCTTC,CSAPYVNPNYGYTF
TRBV6-1,14,TRBD1,few,TRBJ1-4,TGTGCCAGCAGGACAGGGGTAGCTAATGAAAAACTGTTTTTT,CASRTGVANEKLFF
TRBV5-6,15,NA,NA,TRBJ2-3,TGTGCCAGCAGCGAACGGGGACTCCCCGTAGGTACGCAGTATTTT,CASSERGLPVGTQYF
TRBV24-1,11,NA,many,TRBJ2-5,TGTGCCACCAGTGCAGGGGAGACCCAGTACTTC,CATSAGETQYF
TRBV9,15,TRBD1,NA,TRBJ1-3,TGTGCCAGCAGCTTTGGACAGGGGTCTGGAAACACCATATATTTT,CASSFGQGSGNTIYF
TRBV6-1,13,NA,many,TRBJ1-5,TGTGCCAGCAGCTATGATAGCAATCAGCCCCAGCATTTT,CASSYDSNQPQHF
TRBV12-3/TRBV12-4,13,TRBD1,many,TRBJ1-4,TGTGCCAGCAGCCGGACAGGGGGTGAAAAACTGTTTTTT,CASSRTGGEKLFF
TRBV7-8,19,NA,NA,TRBJ2-2,TGTGCCAGCAGCTTATTAGTACTAATTCAAGCCCTACTCACCGGGGAGCTGTTTTTT,CASSLLVLIQALLTGELFF